This paragraph covers one T cell receptor (beta chain) sequence. The antigen remains unidentified. Deep-level assay runs were performed. For each subset, genomic DNA was distributed in equal portions over several immunoSEQ plates. The data were produced by immunoSEQ multiplex PCR, yet TCRdb's version contains in-frame clones alone and is incomplete. The table shows over 2 million clones, with over 85% occurring only once. CDR1 is MDHEN and CDR2 is SYDVKM in the germline V gene. CDR3 size: 17 residues. V was shortened by 3 bases and J by 3 bases, with 17 bases between the two germline ends. The sample comes from a study of shared clonotypes between healthy human individuals. Regarding the study as a whole: Non-shared clonotypes showed lower generation probabilities than clonotypes common to all four donors.

CD8 cells classed as naive were CD45RO-negative and positively selected for CCR7, excluding terminally differentiated effector memory CD45RA+ cells. The sample consisted of naive CD8+ T cells sorted from blood. This receptor was obtained from a man between 18 and 35 years old in good health. J is TRBJ1-4 and V is TRBV28; D gene ambiguous. DNA for the CDR3: TGTGCCAGCAGTTTTGTGGATTCACCAAGCCCTAATGAAAAACTGTTTTTT. Translating it yields CASSFVDSPSPNEKLFF.